Below, 5 T cell receptor beta chains from the same sample are listed, as sequenced in a study of shared T cell receptors in the human thymus. Sequencing used immunoSEQ multiplex PCR; TCRdb keeps in-frame clones, though not all of them. The data contain under 450,000 clones, 95% of them singletons. The specimen was thymocytes. Source of these receptors: a human donor.

The chain has TRBV7-3 and TRBJ2-3, with D unresolved. Germline CDR1 and CDR2: SGHTA and FQGTGA. The CDR3 runs 14 residues. V was pared by 3 bases and J by 0 bases, with 7 bases between. The CDR3 DNA is TGTGCCAGCAGCTTGCGTCTTAGCACAGATACGCAGTATTTT. It encodes CASSLRLSTDTQYF.

The V and J genes are TRBV18 and TRBJ2-1; tentative D call: TRBD1 (6 bases). From germline, CDR1 is KGHSH and CDR2 LQKENI. Trimming shortened V by 0 bases and J by 4 bases, and 31 bases separated the two germline ends. This CDR3 region has 22 residues. The CDR3 sequence is CASSPPRRALRDIRSQYNEQFF. The CDR3 nucleotides are TGTGCCAGCTCACCACCCAGAAGGGCCCTCCGGGACATAAGGAGTCAATACAATGAGCAGTTCTTC.

This clone has a handful of counts. The same CDR3 also results from other DNA sequences found in this sample. The genes are TRBV27 and TRBJ2-1; perhaps TRBD2 as D (5 bases). The germline CDR1 and CDR2 sequences are MNHEY and SMNVEV (reference sequence). The CDR3 has 14 residues. Trimming removed 7 bases at V and 0 bases at J, with 10 bases between. The CDR3 sequence is CASKSGSSYNEQFF. The CDR3 DNA is TGTGCCAGCAAAAGCGGTAGCTCCTACAATGAGCAGTTCTTC.

The chain couples TRBV27 to TRBJ1-1; possibly TRBD1 for D (5 bases). V lost 5 bases, J lost 0 bases, and 19 bases lay in between. There are 17 residues in the CDR3. The germline CDR1 and CDR2 sequences are MNHEY and SMNVEV (reference sequence). The CDR3 is CASSIKTGGGMNTEAFF. For the CDR3, the DNA is TGTGCCAGCAGTATCAAAACAGGAGGAGGGATGAACACTGAAGCTTTCTTT.

J is TRBJ2-7 and V is TRBV30; TRBD2 matches 8 bases. The CDR3 extends over 14 amino acids. CDR1 and CDR2 from the germline V gene are GTSNPN and SVGIG (reference sequence). V shed 3 bases and J 6 bases; nucleotides not matched to a gene: 10. In DNA, the CDR3 is TGTGCCTGGAGCCCTCCCCAGCGGGAGAGCGAGCAGTACTTC. Encoded protein: CAWSPPQRESEQYF.